This T cell receptor beta chain stems from a study of shared clonotypes between healthy human individuals. Whole-study findings and limits: Naive CD4 clonotypes overlapped across a handful of donors at approximately 5.5%.

CDR3 length: 17 amino acids. The germline V and J ends were trimmed by 4 bases and 2 bases, with 22 bases remaining between them. Germline V CDR1 and CDR2: SGHRS, YFSETQ. Every immunoSEQ plate was one replicate of a subset's evenly spread DNA. As handled by the study authors: ImmunoSEQ output held junction-only sequences without quality scores, so filtering differed. Some clones are missing from TCRdb's copy, which holds only in-frame ones; the method was immunoSEQ multiplex PCR. The V and J calls and clone size were taken over from that table, and D and trimming were inferred from the DNA. The sample includes a few million clones, about 94% of them seen just once. In the naive CD8 group, cells lacked CD45RO and were positively selected for CCR7, so terminally differentiated effector memory CD45RA+ cells were left out. A remark on this clone: What it binds is not known.

Specimen: naive CD8+ T cells from PBMCs. The chain combines TRBV5-1 with TRBJ2-7; maybe TRBD1 (6 bases). This receptor was identified in a man aged 18 to 30 in good health. Some clones in this sample may be carry-over from other donors' samples. CDR3 region: CASSMRGGTLAPYEQYF. CDR3 bases: TGCGCCAGCAGCATGAGAGGTGGGACATTGGCCCCCTACGAGCAGTACTTC.